The 2 T cell receptor beta chains below come from one sample, sequenced in a study of Ad26.COV2.S vaccination and SARS-CoV-2 variants. Treatment indicated: roughly 18 received Ad26.COV2.S at low or high dose, single or two shots; roughly five received placebo; per-sample allocation not given. Sampling occurred on day 63 after the first vaccine or placebo injection. Assay: immunoSEQ multiplex PCR; the TCRdb copy retains only in-frame clones and omits some. The sample comprises fewer than 500,000 clones, more than 80% of which are singletons, and less than 15% rests with the top ten. The sample in question was peripheral blood, obtained in a trial of Ad26.COV2.S vaccine versus placebo. The receptors here all came from a person aged 18-65 years who received the Ad26.COV2.S COVID-19 vaccine or a placebo.

V and J are TRBV4-1 and TRBJ2-1; tentative D call: TRBD1 (6 bases). CDR1 MGHRA and CDR2 YSYEKL come from the germline V gene. The length of the CDR3 is 21 residues. The germline V and J ends were trimmed by 1 base and 4 bases, with 29 bases remaining between them. The CDR3 reads CASSQGGLRTARETNYNEQFF. In DNA, the CDR3 is TGCGCCAGCAGCCAAGGGGGGCTTCGGACAGCGAGAGAAACTAATTACAATGAGCAGTTCTTC.

This clone was detected once. In the same sample, other DNA sequences code for this CDR3. The chain couples TRBV4-3 to TRBJ2-1; 9 bases align to TRBD2. The CDR3 length is 15 residues. The trim removed 0 bases at V and 6 bases at J, leaving 3 bases unmatched. Germline loops: CDR1 LGHNA, CDR2 YSLEER. In DNA, the CDR3 is TGCGCCAGCAGCCAAGAAGCGGGAGGTCGCAATGAGCAGTTCTTC. Protein: CASSQEAGGRNEQFF.